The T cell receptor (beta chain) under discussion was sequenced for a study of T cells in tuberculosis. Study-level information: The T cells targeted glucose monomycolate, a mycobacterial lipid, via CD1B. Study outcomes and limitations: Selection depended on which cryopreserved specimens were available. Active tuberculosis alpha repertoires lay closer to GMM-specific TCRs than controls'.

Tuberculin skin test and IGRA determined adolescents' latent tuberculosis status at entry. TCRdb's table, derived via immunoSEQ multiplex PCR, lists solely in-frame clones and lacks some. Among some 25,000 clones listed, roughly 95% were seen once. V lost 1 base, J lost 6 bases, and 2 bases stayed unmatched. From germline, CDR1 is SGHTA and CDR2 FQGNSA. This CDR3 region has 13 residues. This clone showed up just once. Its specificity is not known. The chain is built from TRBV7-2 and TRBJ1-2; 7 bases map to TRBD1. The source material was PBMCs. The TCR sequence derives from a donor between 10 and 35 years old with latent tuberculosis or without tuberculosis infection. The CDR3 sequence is CASSLGDRDGYTF. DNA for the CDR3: TGTGCCAGCAGCTTAGGGGACAGAGATGGCTACACCTTC.